The clone carrying this T cell receptor beta chain was seen many times. Germline loops: CDR1 SGHTA, CDR2 FQGNSA. There are 13 residues in the CDR3. The V end lost 2 bases, the J end lost 5 bases, and 10 bases lay between the germline ends. TCRdb recomputed calls from the RT-PCR reads with MiXCR, one row per CDR3 protein. The table records hundreds of thousands of distinct CDR3 sequences, approximately 15% of them present only once. Sequences were obtained from memory CD4+ T cells from blood. The rearrangement joins TRBV7-2 to TRBJ2-7, with unresolved D. The source is a female donor in good health, serving as a healthy control. The CDR3 is CASSLLLAHEQYF. The CDR3 DNA follows: TGTGCCAGCAGCTTATTGTTGGCCCACGAGCAGTACTTC.